This T cell receptor beta chain was observed in a study of lymphopenia after photon versus proton radiotherapy. Overall study results and limits: After the lymphocyte nadir, photon-treated repertoires showed oligoclonal expansion, especially of CD8+ Temra cells. Larger post-nadir TCR diversity loss correlated inversely with survival in deceased patients. Better survival with proton therapy was suggested as possible, not demonstrated.

This clone was seen only once. Its antigen remains unidentified. The repertoire was sequenced with immunoSEQ multiplex PCR; TCRdb's copy has only in-frame clones and lacks some. This table has approximately 70,000 clones, roughly nine tenths appearing once. Sequencing was performed on peripheral blood, taken from a patient treated with proton-based radiotherapy. The clonotype originates from an older man with esophageal cancer.

CDR3 DNA: TGTGCCAGCAGCTTGACAGGGTTTATCACCGGGGAGCTGTTTTTT. Translated: CASSLTGFITGELFF. The chain uses TRBV7-2 and TRBJ2-2, with 7 bases lining up with TRBD1. The CDR3 loop spans 15 amino acids. In germline, CDR1 is SGHTA, CDR2 FQGNSA. Germline trimming cut 3 bases from V and 4 bases from J; bases unmatched to any gene: 5.